This TCR beta chain was captured by sequencing in a study of spatial heterogeneity in lung cancer. Study-wide results and limits: The study found that expanded intratumoral alpha and beta TCR counts tracked tumor mutation counts.

Time point here: sample taken at primary tumor resection. Patients with untreated early-stage non-small cell lung cancer, numbering some 72, were the donors. The CDR3 has 14 amino acids. CDR1 and CDR2 (germline): SEHNR, FQNEAQ (reference sequence). Every TCR cDNA molecule bore a unique molecular identifier. TCRdb itself ran the 5' RACE reads through MiXCR, one entry per CDR3 protein. The sample yields about 6,800 distinct CDR3 sequences, roughly 13% seen once. Comment on this clonotype: Its antigen is not identified. A much larger clone sits a single nucleotide away, making a read error possible. For a library built for alpha chains, this beta chain is a stray read; little rests on its size.

The sequence was obtained from a male donor with early-stage non-small cell lung cancer. The input for sequencing was lung tumor tissue, taken at surgery. The chain is built from TRBV7-9 and TRBJ2-3, with 7 nucleotides matching TRBD1. The CDR3 DNA reads as TGTGTCAGCAGCGCAGACAGGGACACAGATACGCAGTATTTT. Its translation: CVSSADRDTDTQYF.